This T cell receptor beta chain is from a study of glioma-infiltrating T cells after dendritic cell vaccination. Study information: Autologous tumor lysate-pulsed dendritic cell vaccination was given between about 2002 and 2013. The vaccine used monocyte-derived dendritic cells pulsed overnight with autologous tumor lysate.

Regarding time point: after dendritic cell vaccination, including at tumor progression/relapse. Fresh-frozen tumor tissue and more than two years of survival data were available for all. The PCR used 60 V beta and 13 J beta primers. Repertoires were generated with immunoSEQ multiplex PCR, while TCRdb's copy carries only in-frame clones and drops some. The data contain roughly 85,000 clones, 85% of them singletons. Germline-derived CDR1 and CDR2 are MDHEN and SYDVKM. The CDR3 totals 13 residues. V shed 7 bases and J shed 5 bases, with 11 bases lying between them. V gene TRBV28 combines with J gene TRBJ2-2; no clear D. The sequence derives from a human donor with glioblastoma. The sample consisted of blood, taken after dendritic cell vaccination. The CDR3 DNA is TGTGCCAGCACCCCCGGCGGAACCGGGGAGCTGTTTTTT. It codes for CASTPGGTGELFF.